This T cell receptor (beta chain) was found in a study of blood T cell repertoires in COVID-19. In the study overall: Sources were T cells, B-cell-depleted T cells, or PBMCs; the material itself was cDNA or gDNA.

This table comes from immunoSEQ multiplex PCR, and its TCRdb copy is limited to in-frame clones, with some not included. The sample lists some 140,000 clones; around three quarters were seen once. This clone has just a few counts. The receptor comes from a human donor in a cohort sampled during active COVID-19. Material for sequencing was peripheral blood.

CDR3 sequence reads: CASSLAGGTGELFF. The DNA of the CDR3 is TGTGCCAGCAGCTTGGCAGGTGGCACCGGGGAGCTGTTTTTT. The rearrangement joins TRBV5-4 to TRBJ2-2; D is undetermined. Germline V CDR1 and CDR2: SGHNT, YYREEE (reference sequence). This CDR3 spans 14 amino acids. V lost 0 bases and J 4 bases, leaving 7 bases between the germline ends.